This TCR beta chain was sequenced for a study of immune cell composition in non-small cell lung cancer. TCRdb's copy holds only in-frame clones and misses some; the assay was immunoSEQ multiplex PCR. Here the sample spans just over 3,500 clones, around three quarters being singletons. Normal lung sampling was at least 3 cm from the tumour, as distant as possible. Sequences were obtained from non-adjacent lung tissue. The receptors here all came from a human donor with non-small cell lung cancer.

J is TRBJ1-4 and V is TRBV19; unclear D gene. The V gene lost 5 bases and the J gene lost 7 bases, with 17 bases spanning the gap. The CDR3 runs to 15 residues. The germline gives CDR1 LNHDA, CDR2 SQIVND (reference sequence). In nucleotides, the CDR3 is TGTGCCAGTAGTCCTCTTTGGGTCCCTAGTGAAAAACTGTTTTTT. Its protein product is CASSPLWVPSEKLFF.